This T cell receptor (beta chain) was identified in a study of blood T cells in healthy people across ages. A second PCR of 7 to 11 cycles used a sample-barcoded 5' primer and a J-beta primer mix. TCRdb re-analysed the 5' RACE reads in MiXCR, keeping a single row per CDR3 protein. There are about 1.5 million distinct CDR3 sequences in the sample; roughly two fifths occur only once, and about 3.8% lies in the top ten. The CDR3 sequence is 16 residues long. CDR1 and CDR2 (germline): LGHNA, YSLEER. V was trimmed by 1 base and J by 2 bases, leaving 13 bases between them. This clonotype was counted only a few times.

The chain joins TRBV4-3 to TRBJ2-3; D may be TRBD1 (5 bases). The sequencing sample was made of blood. The clonotype comes from a young woman in good health. CDR3: CASSQGTLIYTDTQYF. DNA of the CDR3: TGCGCCAGCAGCCAAGGGACACTGATCTACACAGATACGCAGTATTTT.